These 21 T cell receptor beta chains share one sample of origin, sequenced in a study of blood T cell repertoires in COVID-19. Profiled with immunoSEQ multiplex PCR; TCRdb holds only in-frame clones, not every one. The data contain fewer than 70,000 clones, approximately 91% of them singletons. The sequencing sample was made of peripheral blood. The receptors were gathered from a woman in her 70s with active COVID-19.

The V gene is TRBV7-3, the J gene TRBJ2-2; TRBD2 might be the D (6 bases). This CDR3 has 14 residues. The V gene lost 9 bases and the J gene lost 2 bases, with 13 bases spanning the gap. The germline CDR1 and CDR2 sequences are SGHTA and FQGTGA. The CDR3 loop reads CASGPGLNTGELFF. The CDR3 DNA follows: TGTGCCAGTGGACCGGGACTTAACACCGGGGAGCTGTTTTTT.

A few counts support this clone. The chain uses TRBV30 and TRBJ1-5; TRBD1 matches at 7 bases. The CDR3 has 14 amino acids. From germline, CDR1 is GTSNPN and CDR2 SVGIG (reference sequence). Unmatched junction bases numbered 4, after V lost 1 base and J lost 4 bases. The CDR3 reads CAWSGGQANQPQHF. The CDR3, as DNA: TGTGCCTGGAGTGGCGGACAGGCAAATCAGCCCCAGCATTTT.

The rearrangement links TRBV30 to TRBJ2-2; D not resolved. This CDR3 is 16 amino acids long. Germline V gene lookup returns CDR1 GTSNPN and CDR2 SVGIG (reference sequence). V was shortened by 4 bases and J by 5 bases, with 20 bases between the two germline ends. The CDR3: CAWIGEGPVRTGELFF. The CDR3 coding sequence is TGTGCCTGGATTGGAGAAGGTCCAGTAAGGACCGGGGAGCTGTTTTTT.

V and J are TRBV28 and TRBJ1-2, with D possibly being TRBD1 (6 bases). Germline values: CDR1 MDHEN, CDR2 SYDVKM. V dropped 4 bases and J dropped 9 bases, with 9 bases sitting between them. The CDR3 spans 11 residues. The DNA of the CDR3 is TGTGCCAGCAGTTACGACAGGAGCTACACCTTC. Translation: CASSYDRSYTF.

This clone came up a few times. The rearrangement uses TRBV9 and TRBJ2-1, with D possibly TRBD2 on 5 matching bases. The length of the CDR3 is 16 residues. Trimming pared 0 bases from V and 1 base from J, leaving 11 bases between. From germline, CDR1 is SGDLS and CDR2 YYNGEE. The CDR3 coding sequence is TGTGCCAGCAGCGTAGGTAAGCGGCTTTCCTACAATGAGCAGTTCTTC. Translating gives CASSVGKRLSYNEQFF.

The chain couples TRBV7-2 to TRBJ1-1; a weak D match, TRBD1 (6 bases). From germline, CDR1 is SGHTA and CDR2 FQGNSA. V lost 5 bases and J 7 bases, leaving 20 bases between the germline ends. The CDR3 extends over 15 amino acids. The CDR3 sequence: CASSITTQGWGEAFF. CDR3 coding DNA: TGTGCCAGCAGCATTACCACACAGGGATGGGGTGAAGCTTTCTTT.

The CDR3 nucleotides are TGTGCCACCAGTGAAGCGGGAGGTGCCTACAATGAGCAGTTCTTC. This sequence encodes CATSEAGGAYNEQFF. The genes are TRBV24-1 and TRBJ2-1; 9 bases fit TRBD2. With 4 bases clipped from V and 2 bases from J, the junction kept 2 bases outside the gene matches. CDR3 size: 15 residues. Germline V CDR1 and CDR2: KGHDR, SFDVKD.

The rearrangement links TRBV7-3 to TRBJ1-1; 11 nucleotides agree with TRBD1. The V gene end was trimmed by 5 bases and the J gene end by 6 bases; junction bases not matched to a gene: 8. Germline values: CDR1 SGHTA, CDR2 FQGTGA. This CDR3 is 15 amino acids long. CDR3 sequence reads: CASSQFGQGAAEAFF. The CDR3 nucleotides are TGTGCCAGCAGCCAGTTCGGACAGGGGGCCGCTGAAGCTTTCTTT.

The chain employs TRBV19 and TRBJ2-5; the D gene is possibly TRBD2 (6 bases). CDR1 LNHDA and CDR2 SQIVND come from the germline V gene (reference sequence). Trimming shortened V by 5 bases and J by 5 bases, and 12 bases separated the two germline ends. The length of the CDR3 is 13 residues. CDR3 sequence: CASSRWGRETQYF. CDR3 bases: TGTGCCAGTAGTCGGTGGGGGAGGGAGACCCAGTACTTC.

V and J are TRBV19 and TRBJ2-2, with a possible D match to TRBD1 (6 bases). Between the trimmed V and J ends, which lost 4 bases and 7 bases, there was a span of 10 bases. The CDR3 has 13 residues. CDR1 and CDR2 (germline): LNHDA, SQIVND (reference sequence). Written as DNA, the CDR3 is TGTGCCAGTAGTAACCGACAGGACGGGGAGCTGTTTTTT. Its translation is CASSNRQDGELFF. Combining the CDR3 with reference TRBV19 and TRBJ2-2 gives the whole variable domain DGGITQSPKYLFRKEGQNVTLSCEQNLNHDAMYWYRQDPGQGLRLIYYSQIVNDFQKGDIAEGYSVSREKKESFPLTVTSAQKNPTAFYLCASSNRQDGELFFGEGSRLTVL.

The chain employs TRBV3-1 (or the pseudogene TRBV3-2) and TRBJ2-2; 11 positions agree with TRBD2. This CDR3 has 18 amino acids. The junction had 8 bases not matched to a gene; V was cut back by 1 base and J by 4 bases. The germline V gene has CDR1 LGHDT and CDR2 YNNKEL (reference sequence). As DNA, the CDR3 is TGTGCCAGCAGCCAAGTGGCTAGCGGGAGGTTGATCACCGGGGAGCTGTTTTTT. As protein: CASSQVASGRLITGELFF.

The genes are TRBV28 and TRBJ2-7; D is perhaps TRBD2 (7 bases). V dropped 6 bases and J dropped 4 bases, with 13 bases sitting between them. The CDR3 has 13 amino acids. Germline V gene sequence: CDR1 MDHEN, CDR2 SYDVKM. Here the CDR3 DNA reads TGTGCCAGCAGGGGGGGGCGCTCGTACGAGCAGTACTTC. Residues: CASRGGRSYEQYF.

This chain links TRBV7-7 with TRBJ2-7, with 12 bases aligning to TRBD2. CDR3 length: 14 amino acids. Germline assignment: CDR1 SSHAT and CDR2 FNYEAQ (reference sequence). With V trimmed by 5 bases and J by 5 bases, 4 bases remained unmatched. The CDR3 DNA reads TGTGCCAGCAGCCCGACTAGCGGGAGCCACGAGCAGTACTTC. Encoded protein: CASSPTSGSHEQYF.

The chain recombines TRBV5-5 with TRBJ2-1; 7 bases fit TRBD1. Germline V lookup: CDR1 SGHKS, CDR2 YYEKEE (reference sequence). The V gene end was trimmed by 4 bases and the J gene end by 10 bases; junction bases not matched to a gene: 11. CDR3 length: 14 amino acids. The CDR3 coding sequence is TGTGCCAGCAGCCGCTCAAGACAGGGTTTAGAGCAGTTCTTC. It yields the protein CASSRSRQGLEQFF.

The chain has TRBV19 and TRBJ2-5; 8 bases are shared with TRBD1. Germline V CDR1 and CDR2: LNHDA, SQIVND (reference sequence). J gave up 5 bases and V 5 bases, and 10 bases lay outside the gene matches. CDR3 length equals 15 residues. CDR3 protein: CASSPRDRISETQYF. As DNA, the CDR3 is TGTGCCAGTAGTCCTCGGGACAGGATTTCGGAGACCCAGTACTTC.

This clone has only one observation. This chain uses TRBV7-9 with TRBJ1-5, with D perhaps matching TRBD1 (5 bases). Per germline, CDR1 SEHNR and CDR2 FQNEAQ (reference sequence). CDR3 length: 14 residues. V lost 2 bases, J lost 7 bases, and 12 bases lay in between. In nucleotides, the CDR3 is TGTGCCAGCAGCTTATCAGGGTTCCAACAGCCCCAGCATTTT. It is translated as CASSLSGFQQPQHF.

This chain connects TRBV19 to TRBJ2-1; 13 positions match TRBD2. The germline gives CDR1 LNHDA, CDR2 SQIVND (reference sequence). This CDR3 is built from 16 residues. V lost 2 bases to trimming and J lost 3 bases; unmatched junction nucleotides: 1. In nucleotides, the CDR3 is TGTGCCAGTAGTATAAGACTAGCGGGAGGCTACAATGAGCAGTTCTTC. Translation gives CASSIRLAGGYNEQFF.

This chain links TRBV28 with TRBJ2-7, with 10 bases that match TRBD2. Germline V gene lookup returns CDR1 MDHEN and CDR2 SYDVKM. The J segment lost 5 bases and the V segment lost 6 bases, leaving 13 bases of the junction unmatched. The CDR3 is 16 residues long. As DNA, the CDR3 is TGTGCCAGCAGACCTAGGCTAGCGGGAGTTCGACACGAGCAGTACTTC. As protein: CASRPRLAGVRHEQYF.

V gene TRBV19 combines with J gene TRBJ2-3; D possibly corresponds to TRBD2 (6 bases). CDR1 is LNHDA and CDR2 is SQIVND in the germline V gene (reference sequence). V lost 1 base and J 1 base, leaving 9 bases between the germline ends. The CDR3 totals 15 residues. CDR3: CASSIAGEGTDTQYF. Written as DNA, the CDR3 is TGTGCCAGTAGTATAGCGGGAGAAGGCACAGATACGCAGTATTTT.

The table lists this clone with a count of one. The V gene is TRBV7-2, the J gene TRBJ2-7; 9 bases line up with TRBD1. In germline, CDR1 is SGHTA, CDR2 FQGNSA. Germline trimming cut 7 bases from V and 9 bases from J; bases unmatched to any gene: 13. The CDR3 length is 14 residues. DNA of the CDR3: TGTGCCAGCACCGCCGGACAGGGGTCCGCGGTGCAGTACTTC. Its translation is CASTAGQGSAVQYF.

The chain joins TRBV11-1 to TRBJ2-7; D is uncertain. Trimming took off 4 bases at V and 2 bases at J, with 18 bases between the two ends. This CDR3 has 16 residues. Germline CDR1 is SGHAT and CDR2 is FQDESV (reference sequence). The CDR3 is CASSSLGIFRPYEQYF. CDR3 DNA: TGTGCCAGCAGCTCCCTCGGTATCTTTCGCCCCTACGAGCAGTACTTC.